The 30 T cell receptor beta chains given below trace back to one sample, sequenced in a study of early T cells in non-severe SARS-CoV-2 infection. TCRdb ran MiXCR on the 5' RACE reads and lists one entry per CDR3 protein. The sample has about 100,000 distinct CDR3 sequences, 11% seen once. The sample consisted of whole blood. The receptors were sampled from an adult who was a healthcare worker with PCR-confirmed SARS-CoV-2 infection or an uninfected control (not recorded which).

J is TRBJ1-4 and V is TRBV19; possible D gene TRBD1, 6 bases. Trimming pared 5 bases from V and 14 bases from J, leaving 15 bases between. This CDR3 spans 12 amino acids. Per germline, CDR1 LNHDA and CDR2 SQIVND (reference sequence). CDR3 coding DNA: TGTGCCAGTAGTCCCGAAGACAGGCTCCTGTTTTTT. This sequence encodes CASSPEDRLLFF.

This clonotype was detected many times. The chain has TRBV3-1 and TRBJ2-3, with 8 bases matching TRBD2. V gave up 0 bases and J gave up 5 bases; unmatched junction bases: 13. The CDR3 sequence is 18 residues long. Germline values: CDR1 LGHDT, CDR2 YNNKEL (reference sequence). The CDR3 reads CASSQDSPGGLGGDTQYF. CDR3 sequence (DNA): TGTGCCAGCAGCCAAGATAGCCCCGGGGGACTAGGGGGAGATACGCAGTATTTT.

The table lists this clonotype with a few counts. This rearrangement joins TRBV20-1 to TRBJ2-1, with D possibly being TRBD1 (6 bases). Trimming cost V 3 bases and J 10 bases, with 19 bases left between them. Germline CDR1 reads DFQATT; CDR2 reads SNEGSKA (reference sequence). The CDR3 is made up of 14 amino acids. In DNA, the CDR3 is TGCAGTGCTAGTGTCTGGGACAATCAGCGGGAGCAGTTCTTC. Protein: CSASVWDNQREQFF.

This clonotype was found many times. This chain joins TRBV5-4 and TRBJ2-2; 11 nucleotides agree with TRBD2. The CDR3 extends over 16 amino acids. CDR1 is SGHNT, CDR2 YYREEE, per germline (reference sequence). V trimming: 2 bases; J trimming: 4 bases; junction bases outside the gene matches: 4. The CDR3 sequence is CASSFLAGGGTGELFF. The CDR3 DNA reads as TGTGCCAGCAGCTTCTTAGCGGGAGGGGGCACCGGGGAGCTGTTTTTT.

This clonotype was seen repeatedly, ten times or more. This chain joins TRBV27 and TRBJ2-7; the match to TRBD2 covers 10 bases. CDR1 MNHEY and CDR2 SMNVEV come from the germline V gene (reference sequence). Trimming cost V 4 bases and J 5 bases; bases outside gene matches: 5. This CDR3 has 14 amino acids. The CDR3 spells CASSSRLAGNEQYF. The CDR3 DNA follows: TGTGCCAGCAGTTCGAGACTAGCGGGTAACGAGCAGTACTTC.

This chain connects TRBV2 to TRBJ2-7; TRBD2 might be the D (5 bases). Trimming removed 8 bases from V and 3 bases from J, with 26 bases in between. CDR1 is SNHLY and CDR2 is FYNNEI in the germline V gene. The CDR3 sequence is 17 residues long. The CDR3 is CASVKEAVTQTYYEQYF. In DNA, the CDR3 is TGTGCCAGCGTTAAGGAGGCGGTGACTCAAACCTACTACGAGCAGTACTTC.

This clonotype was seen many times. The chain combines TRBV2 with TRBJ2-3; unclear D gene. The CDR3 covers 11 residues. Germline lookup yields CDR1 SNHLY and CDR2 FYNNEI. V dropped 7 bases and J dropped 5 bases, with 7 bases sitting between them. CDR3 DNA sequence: TGTGCCAGCACATTCGGAGATACGCAGTATTTT. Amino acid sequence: CASTFGDTQYF.

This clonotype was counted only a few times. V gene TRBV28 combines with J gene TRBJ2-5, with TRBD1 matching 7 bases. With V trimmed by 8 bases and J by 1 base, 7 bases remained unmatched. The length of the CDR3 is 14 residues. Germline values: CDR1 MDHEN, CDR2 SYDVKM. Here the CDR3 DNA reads TGTGCCAGCGAAGACAGGGCGTTCCAAGAGACCCAGTACTTC. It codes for CASEDRAFQETQYF. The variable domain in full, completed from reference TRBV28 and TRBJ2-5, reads DVKVTQSSRYLVKRTGEKVFLECVQDMDHENMFWYRQDPGLGLRLIYFSYDVKMKEKGDIPEGYSVSREKKERFSLILESASTNQTSMYLCASEDRAFQETQYFGPGTRLLVL.

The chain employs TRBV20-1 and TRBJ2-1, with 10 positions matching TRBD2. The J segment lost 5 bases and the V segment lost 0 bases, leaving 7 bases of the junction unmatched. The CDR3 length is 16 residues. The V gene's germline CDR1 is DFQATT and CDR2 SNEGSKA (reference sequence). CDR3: CSARDNRTSGDNEQFF. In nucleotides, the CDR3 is TGCAGTGCTAGAGATAACAGGACTAGCGGAGACAATGAGCAGTTCTTC.

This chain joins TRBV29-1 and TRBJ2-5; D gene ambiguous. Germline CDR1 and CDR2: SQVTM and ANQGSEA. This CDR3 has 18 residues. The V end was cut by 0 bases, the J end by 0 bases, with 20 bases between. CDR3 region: CSVEDHDTAGRNQETQYF. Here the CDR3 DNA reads TGCAGCGTTGAAGATCATGATACGGCAGGTCGTAACCAAGAGACCCAGTACTTC.

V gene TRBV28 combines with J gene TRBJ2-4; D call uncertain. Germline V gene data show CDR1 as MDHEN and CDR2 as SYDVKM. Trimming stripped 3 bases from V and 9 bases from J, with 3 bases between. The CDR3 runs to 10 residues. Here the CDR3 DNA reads TGTGCCAGCAGTTTTATCATTCAGTACTTC. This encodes CASSFIIQYF.

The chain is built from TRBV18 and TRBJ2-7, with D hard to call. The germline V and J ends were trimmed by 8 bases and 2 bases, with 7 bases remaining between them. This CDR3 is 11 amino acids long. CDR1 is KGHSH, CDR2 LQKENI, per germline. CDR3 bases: TGTGCCAGCCCTCTTCCCTACGAGCAGTACTTC. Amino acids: CASPLPYEQYF. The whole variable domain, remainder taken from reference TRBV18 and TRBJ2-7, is NAGVMQNPRHLVRRRGQEARLRCSPMKGHSHVYWYRQLPEEGLKFMVYLQKENIIDESGMPKERFSAEFPKEGPSILRIQQVVRGDSAAYFCASPLPYEQYFGPGTRLTVT.

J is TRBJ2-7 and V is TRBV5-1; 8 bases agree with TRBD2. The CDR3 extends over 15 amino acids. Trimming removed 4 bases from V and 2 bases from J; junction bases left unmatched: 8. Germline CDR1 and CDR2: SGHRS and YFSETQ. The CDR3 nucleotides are TGCGCCAGCAGCCCCCGCGGTAGCGGGGCCTACGAGCAGTACTTC. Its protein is CASSPRGSGAYEQYF.

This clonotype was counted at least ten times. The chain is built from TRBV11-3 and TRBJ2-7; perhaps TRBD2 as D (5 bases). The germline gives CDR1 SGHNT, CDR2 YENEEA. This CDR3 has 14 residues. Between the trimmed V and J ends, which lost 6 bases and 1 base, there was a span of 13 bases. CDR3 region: CASRYSPGSYEQYF. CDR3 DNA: TGTGCCAGCAGATATAGTCCGGGGTCCTACGAGCAGTACTTC.

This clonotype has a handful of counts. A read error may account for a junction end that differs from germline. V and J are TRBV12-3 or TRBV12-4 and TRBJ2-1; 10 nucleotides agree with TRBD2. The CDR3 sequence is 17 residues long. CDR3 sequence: CASTLGMASGSYIEQFF. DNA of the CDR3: TGTGCCAGCACCCTAGGGATGGCTAGCGGGAGTTACATTGAGCAGTTCTTC.

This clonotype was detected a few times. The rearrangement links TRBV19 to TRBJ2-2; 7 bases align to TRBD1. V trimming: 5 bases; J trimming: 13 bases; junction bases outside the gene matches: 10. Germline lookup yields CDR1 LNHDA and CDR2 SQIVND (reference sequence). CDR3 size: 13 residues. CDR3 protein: CASSRTGLTMLFF. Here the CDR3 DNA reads TGTGCCAGTAGTCGGACAGGTTTAACGATGCTGTTTTTT.

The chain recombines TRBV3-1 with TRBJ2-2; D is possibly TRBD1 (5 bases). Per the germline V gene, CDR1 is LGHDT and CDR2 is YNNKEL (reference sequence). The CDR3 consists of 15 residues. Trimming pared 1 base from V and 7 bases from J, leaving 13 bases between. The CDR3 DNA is TGTGCCAGCAGCCAAGTCGACAGTCTCTACGGGGAGCTGTTTTTT. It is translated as CASSQVDSLYGELFF.

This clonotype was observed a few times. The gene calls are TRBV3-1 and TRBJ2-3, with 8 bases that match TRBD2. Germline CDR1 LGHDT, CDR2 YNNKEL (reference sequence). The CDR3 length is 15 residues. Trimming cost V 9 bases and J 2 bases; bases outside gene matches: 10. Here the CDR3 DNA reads TGTGCCAGTTCAAGCGGGAGCAGTTCCACAGATACGCAGTATTTT. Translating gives CASSSGSSSTDTQYF.

In nucleotides, the CDR3 is TGTGCCAGCAGCCAGACTGCGGGACAGGGTCCCTACGAGCAGTACTTC. Translation: CASSQTAGQGPYEQYF. The chain is built from TRBV11-2 and TRBJ2-7, with TRBD1 matching 9 bases. This CDR3 is 16 amino acids long. CDR1 and CDR2 (germline): SGHAT, FQNNGV. V lost 5 bases and J lost 2; bases outside the gene matches: 10.

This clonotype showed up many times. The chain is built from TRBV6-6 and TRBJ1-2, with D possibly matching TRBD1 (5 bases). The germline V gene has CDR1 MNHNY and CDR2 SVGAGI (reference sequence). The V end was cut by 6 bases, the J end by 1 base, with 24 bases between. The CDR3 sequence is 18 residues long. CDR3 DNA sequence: TGTGCCAGCAGAATGGGAGCGCGGGACCCAAAAGATAACTATGGCTACACCTTC. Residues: CASRMGARDPKDNYGYTF.

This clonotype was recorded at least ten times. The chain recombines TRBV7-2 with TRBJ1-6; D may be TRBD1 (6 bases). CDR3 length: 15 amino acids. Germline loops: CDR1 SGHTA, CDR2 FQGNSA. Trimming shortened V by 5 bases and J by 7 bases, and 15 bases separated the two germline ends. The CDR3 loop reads CASSAQQGTNSPLHF. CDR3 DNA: TGTGCCAGCAGCGCCCAACAGGGCACAAATTCACCCCTCCACTTT.

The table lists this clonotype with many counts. CDR3 in DNA: TGCGCCAGCGGACCGGGACTAGTGGGAGATACGCAGTATTTT. This gives the protein CASGPGLVGDTQYF. This rearrangement joins TRBV5-1 to TRBJ2-3; TRBD2 aligns across 8 bases. V shed 7 bases, J shed 5 bases, and the junction held 9 bases outside the gene matches. Germline V gene lookup returns CDR1 SGHRS and CDR2 YFSETQ. This CDR3 spans 14 amino acids.

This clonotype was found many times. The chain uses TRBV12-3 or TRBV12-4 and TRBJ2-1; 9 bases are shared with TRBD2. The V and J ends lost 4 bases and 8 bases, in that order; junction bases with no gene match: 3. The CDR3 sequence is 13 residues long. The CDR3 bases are TGTGCCAGCAGTTGGACTAGCGTGGATGAGCAGTTCTTC. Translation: CASSWTSVDEQFF.

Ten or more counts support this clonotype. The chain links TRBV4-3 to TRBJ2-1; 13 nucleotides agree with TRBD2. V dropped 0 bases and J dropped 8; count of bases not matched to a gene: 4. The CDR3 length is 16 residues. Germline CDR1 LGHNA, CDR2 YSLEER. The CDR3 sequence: CASSQDWTSGSDEQFF. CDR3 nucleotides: TGCGCCAGCAGCCAAGATTGGACTAGCGGGAGCGATGAGCAGTTCTTC.

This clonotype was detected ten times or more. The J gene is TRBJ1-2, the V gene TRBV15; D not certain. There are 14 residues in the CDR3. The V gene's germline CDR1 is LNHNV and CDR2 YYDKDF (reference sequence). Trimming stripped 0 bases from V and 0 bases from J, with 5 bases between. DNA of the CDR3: TGTGCCACCAGCAGAGATCGGGCTAACTATGGCTACACCTTC. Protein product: CATSRDRANYGYTF.

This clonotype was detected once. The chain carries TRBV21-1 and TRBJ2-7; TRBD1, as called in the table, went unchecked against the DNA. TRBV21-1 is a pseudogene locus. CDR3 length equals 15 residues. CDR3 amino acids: CASSKSGTGSYEQYF. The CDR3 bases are TGTGCCAGCAGCAAGTCCGGGACAGGCTCCTACGAGCAGTACTTC.

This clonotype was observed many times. The CDR3 region is CASSEDWNTEAFF. In nucleotides, the CDR3 is TGTGCCAGCAGTGAGGATTGGAACACTGAAGCTTTCTTT. The J gene is TRBJ1-1, the V gene TRBV2; D unresolved. The CDR3 loop spans 13 amino acids. V shed 3 bases and J shed 1 base, with 6 bases lying between them. Germline V gives CDR1 SNHLY, CDR2 FYNNEI.

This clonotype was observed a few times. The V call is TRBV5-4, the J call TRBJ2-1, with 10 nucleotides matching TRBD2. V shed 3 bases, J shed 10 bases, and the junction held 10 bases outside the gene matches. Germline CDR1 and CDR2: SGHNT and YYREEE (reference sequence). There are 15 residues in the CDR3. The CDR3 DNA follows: TGTGCCAGCAGCTCGCAACTAGCGGGAAAGGACGAGCAGTTCTTC. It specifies CASSSQLAGKDEQFF.

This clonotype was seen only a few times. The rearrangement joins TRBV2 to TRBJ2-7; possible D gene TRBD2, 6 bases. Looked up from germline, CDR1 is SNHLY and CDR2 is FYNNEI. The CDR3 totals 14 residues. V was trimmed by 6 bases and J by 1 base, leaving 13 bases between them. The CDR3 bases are TGTGCCAGCAGCAAACCGGGGGAATCCTACGAGCAGTACTTC. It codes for CASSKPGESYEQYF.

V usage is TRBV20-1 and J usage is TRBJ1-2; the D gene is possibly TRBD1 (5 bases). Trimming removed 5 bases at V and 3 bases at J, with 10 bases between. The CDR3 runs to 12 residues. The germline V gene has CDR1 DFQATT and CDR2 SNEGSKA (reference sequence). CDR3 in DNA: TGCAGTGCTTCGGGGGTTGACTATGGCTACACCTTC. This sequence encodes CSASGVDYGYTF.